This entry lists 26 T cell receptor beta chains sequenced from one sample in a study of blood T cell repertoires in COVID-19. Repertoires were generated with immunoSEQ multiplex PCR, while TCRdb's copy carries only in-frame clones and drops some. The sample consists of 150,000 to 200,000 clones, around 87% of them appearing once. Sequences were obtained from peripheral blood. The receptors stem from a middle-aged man with active or convalescent COVID-19.

A single count supports this clone. The chain links TRBV9 to TRBJ2-2; 12 positions match TRBD2. The germline V gene has CDR1 SGDLS and CDR2 YYNGEE. The CDR3 loop spans 18 amino acids. V lost 3 bases and J lost 4; bases outside the gene matches: 10. The CDR3 region is CASSDPLTSGGTTGELFF. CDR3 nucleotide sequence: TGTGCCAGCAGCGATCCACTGACTAGCGGGGGTACCACCGGGGAGCTGTTTTTT.

The gene calls are TRBV28 and TRBJ1-4, with a possible D match to TRBD1 (5 bases). CDR3 size: 15 residues. The V end was cut by 5 bases, the J end by 8 bases, with 18 bases between. Germline V CDR1 and CDR2: MDHEN, SYDVKM. The chain's CDR3 is CASSPIRGSGEKLFF. CDR3 nucleotide sequence: TGTGCCAGCAGTCCTATCCGGGGGTCTGGCGAAAAACTGTTTTTT. Drawing the rest from reference TRBV28 and TRBJ1-4, the complete variable domain is DVKVTQSSRYLVKRTGEKVFLECVQDMDHENMFWYRQDPGLGLRLIYFSYDVKMKEKGDIPEGYSVSREKKERFSLILESASTNQTSMYLCASSPIRGSGEKLFFGSGTQLSVL.

V and J are TRBV10-3 and TRBJ2-7, with TRBD2 as a possible D gene (5 bases). Germline V lookup: CDR1 ENHRY, CDR2 SYGVKD. Trimming took off 8 bases at V and 6 bases at J, with 11 bases between the two ends. This CDR3 is 11 amino acids long. Here the CDR3 reads CAIRSASEQYF. The CDR3 DNA is TGTGCCATCCGTAGCGCGAGCGAGCAGTACTTC.

The chain links TRBV7-9 to TRBJ2-5; D might be TRBD2 (5 bases). CDR1 and CDR2 from the germline V gene are SEHNR and FQNEAQ (reference sequence). CDR3 length: 13 amino acids. Trimming pared 5 bases from V and 5 bases from J, leaving 12 bases between. The CDR3 loop reads CASSPIALETQYF. The CDR3 nucleotides are TGTGCCAGCAGCCCAATAGCGCTTGAGACCCAGTACTTC.

This clone was recorded once. The genes are TRBV5-4 and TRBJ1-4; D is unclear. From germline, CDR1 is SGHNT and CDR2 YYREEE (reference sequence). The CDR3 totals 15 residues. V was shortened by 0 bases and J by 5 bases, with 11 bases between the two germline ends. This CDR3 reads CASSLGPARNEKLFF. Written as DNA, the CDR3 is TGTGCCAGCAGCTTGGGACCGGCCAGGAATGAAAAACTGTTTTTT.

The chain has TRBV11-2 and TRBJ1-1; possibly TRBD1 for D (5 bases). Trimming took 6 bases from V and 4 from J, leaving 18 bases between them. The CDR3 extends over 15 amino acids. Germline V gene lookup returns CDR1 SGHAT and CDR2 FQNNGV. In DNA form, the CDR3 reads TGTGCCAGCAGTCCAGGGATTGTTGATAGCACTGAAGCTTTCTTT. Translated: CASSPGIVDSTEAFF.

This rearrangement joins TRBV19 to TRBJ2-1; TRBD2 matches at 9 bases. The V gene's germline CDR1 is LNHDA and CDR2 SQIVND (reference sequence). This CDR3 spans 19 amino acids. The V gene end was trimmed by 0 bases and the J gene end by 0 bases; junction bases not matched to a gene: 9. The CDR3 region is CASSIDGLAGSSSYNEQFF. The CDR3 nucleotides read TGTGCCAGTAGTATAGATGGCCTAGCGGGGTCGAGCTCCTACAATGAGCAGTTCTTC.

The CDR3 region is CASSLTGTANTIYF. CDR3 nucleotides: TGTGCCAGCAGTCTTACAGGGACCGCAAACACCATATATTTT. The chain carries TRBV7-2 and TRBJ1-3; D is possibly TRBD1 (6 bases). The V and J ends lost 6 bases and 6 bases respectively, with 15 bases between them. Germline CDR1 SGHTA, CDR2 FQGNSA. There are 14 residues in the CDR3. The full variable domain, with the rest looked up from reference TRBV7-2 and TRBJ1-3, is GAGVSQSPSNKVTEKGKDVELRCDPISGHTALYWYRQSLGQGLEFLIYFQGNSAPDKSGLPSDRFSAERTGGSVSTLTIQRTQQEDSAVYLCASSLTGTANTIYFGEGSWLTVV.

V gene TRBV4-1 combines with J gene TRBJ2-3, with TRBD2 matching over 8 bases. This CDR3 region has 15 residues. Germline assignment: CDR1 MGHRA and CDR2 YSYEKL. Trimming removed 5 bases from V and 6 bases from J; junction bases left unmatched: 10. The DNA for the CDR3 is TGCGCCAGCAGCTGGACGGGGGGGGATAGGGATACGCAGTATTTT. Its translation: CASSWTGGDRDTQYF.

This sequence joins TRBV13 and TRBJ2-3, with a possible D match to TRBD2 (7 bases). The V gene's germline CDR1 is PRHDT and CDR2 FYEKMQ (reference sequence). The CDR3 is 15 amino acids. V lost 5 bases and J lost 3, with 15 bases in between. As DNA, the CDR3 is TGTGCCAGCAGCAGGGGGGGGGCCGCTACAGATACGCAGTATTTT. Protein: CASSRGGAATDTQYF. Full variable domain (missing parts from reference TRBV13 and TRBJ2-3): AAGVIQSPRHLIKEKRETATLKCYPIPRHDTVYWYQQGPGQDPQFLISFYEKMQSDKGSIPDRFSAQQFSDYHSELNMSSLELGDSALYFCASSRGGAATDTQYFGPGTRLTVL.

This clone was seen more than once but under ten times. The chain combines TRBV19 with TRBJ1-4; the D gene is possibly TRBD1 (5 bases). Trimming shortened V by 5 bases and J by 0 bases, and 10 bases separated the two germline ends. CDR1 is LNHDA, CDR2 SQIVND, per germline (reference sequence). The CDR3 contains 15 residues. The chain's CDR3 is CASSQRQSTNEKLFF. For the CDR3, the DNA is TGTGCCAGTAGTCAACGACAGTCAACTAATGAAAAACTGTTTTTT.

V is TRBV5-6 and J is TRBJ2-7; D is perhaps TRBD2 (6 bases). Germline values: CDR1 SGHDT, CDR2 YYEEEE. The CDR3 totals 15 residues. V shed 4 bases and J shed 0 bases, with 14 bases lying between them. The CDR3 region has the DNA TGTGCCAGCAGCCCCCGACGGGGGAACTCCTACGAGCAGTACTTC. Translated, it gives CASSPRRGNSYEQYF.

This sequence joins TRBV28 and TRBJ2-5, with D perhaps matching TRBD2 (6 bases). CDR1 is MDHEN and CDR2 is SYDVKM in the germline V gene. V lost 5 bases and J 0 bases, leaving 13 bases between the germline ends. The CDR3 has 15 residues. As DNA, the CDR3 is TGTGCCAGCAGTGGGGCGCTAGCGTACCAAGAGACCCAGTACTTC. Translation gives CASSGALAYQETQYF. Full variable domain (outside the CDR3, taken from reference TRBV28 and TRBJ2-5): DVKVTQSSRYLVKRTGEKVFLECVQDMDHENMFWYRQDPGLGLRLIYFSYDVKMKEKGDIPEGYSVSREKKERFSLILESASTNQTSMYLCASSGALAYQETQYFGPGTRLLVL.

This clone occurred a few times. J is TRBJ1-5 and V is TRBV30, with D possibly TRBD1 on 6 matching bases. Germline CDR1 reads GTSNPN; CDR2 reads SVGIG (reference sequence). The CDR3 covers 13 residues. Trimming removed 1 base at V and 7 bases at J, with 11 bases between. Here the CDR3 DNA reads TGTGCCTGGAGTGGACAGGTTGGGCAGCCCCAGCATTTT. Encoded protein: CAWSGQVGQPQHF.

The rearrangement joins TRBV5-1 to TRBJ2-3; a weak D match, TRBD1 (5 bases). The length of the CDR3 is 14 residues. Looked up from germline, CDR1 is SGHRS and CDR2 is YFSETQ. Trimming stripped 4 bases from V and 4 bases from J, with 13 bases between. The CDR3, as DNA: TGCGCCAGCAGCAATCAGGGTGGTGCAGATACGCAGTATTTT. Residues: CASSNQGGADTQYF.

This sequence joins TRBV11-2 and TRBJ1-1; a possible D gene is TRBD1 (6 bases). CDR3 size: 15 residues. V lost 0 bases and J lost 0, with 8 bases in between. Germline V gene data show CDR1 as SGHAT and CDR2 as FQNNGV. For the CDR3, the DNA is TGTGCCAGCAGCTTAGAGGGACAAATGAACACTGAAGCTTTCTTT. Amino acid sequence: CASSLEGQMNTEAFF.

This chain uses TRBV11-2 with TRBJ1-3; D ambiguous. Germline loops: CDR1 SGHAT, CDR2 FQNNGV. This CDR3 has 17 residues. Between the trimmed V and J ends, which lost 5 bases and 5 bases, there was a span of 22 bases. The CDR3: CASSPQVRPGIRNTIYF. CDR3 in DNA: TGTGCCAGCAGCCCTCAAGTTCGTCCAGGTATCAGAAACACCATATATTTT.

About this clone itself: This CDR3 is also generated by other DNA sequences in the sample. The V gene is TRBV30, the J gene TRBJ2-6; perhaps TRBD2 as D (5 bases). V was pared by 4 bases and J by 0 bases, with 19 bases between. The CDR3 length is 18 residues. Germline CDR1 reads GTSNPN; CDR2 reads SVGIG (reference sequence). The CDR3 loop is CAWNPLGRGSSGANVLTF. CDR3 DNA: TGTGCCTGGAACCCCTTGGGCAGAGGGAGCTCTGGGGCCAACGTCCTGACTTTC.

The rearrangement joins TRBV28 to TRBJ2-7, with D possibly being TRBD1 (6 bases). V was shortened by 3 bases and J by 5 bases, with 14 bases between the two germline ends. The CDR3 has 14 amino acids. The germline V gene encodes CDR1 MDHEN and CDR2 SYDVKM. The CDR3 spells CASSFTGNSNEQYF. In nucleotides, the CDR3 is TGTGCCAGCAGTTTTACAGGGAATAGTAACGAGCAGTACTTC.

Only a few counts were recorded for this clone. V gene TRBV5-1 combines with J gene TRBJ1-2; D call uncertain. From germline, CDR1 is SGHRS and CDR2 YFSETQ. Trimming took off 0 bases at V and 1 base at J, with 7 bases between the two ends. This CDR3 is 14 amino acids long. The CDR3 nucleotides are TGCGCCAGCAGCTTGGGATCGGTTAACTATGGCTACACCTTC. Translating it yields CASSLGSVNYGYTF. Full variable domain (remainder filled in from reference TRBV5-1 and TRBJ1-2): KAGVTQTPRYLIKTRGQQVTLSCSPISGHRSVSWYQQTPGQGLQFLFEYFSETQRNKGNFPGRFSGRQFSNSRSEMNVSTLELGDSALYLCASSLGSVNYGYTFGSGTRLTVV.

This clone was observed a handful of times. J is TRBJ1-5 and V is TRBV5-1; tentative D call: TRBD1 (6 bases). CDR3 length equals 15 residues. V lost 4 bases and J 0 bases, leaving 11 bases between the germline ends. Germline lookup yields CDR1 SGHRS and CDR2 YFSETQ. The CDR3 spells CASSPGTHSNQPQHF. The CDR3 region has the DNA TGCGCCAGCAGCCCCGGGACACATAGCAATCAGCCCCAGCATTTT.

The chain has TRBV4-1 and TRBJ1-2; no firm D call. V lost 4 bases, J lost 4 bases, and 13 bases lay in between. Germline CDR1 reads MGHRA; CDR2 reads YSYEKL. The CDR3 contains 14 residues. CDR3 coding DNA: TGCGCCAGCAGCCCAGGTCCTCCGCCCTATGGCTACACCTTC. This codes for CASSPGPPPYGYTF.

This chain uses TRBV23-1 with TRBJ2-6; D might be TRBD2 (5 bases). Being an ORF, TRBV23-1 has a function that is uncertain. Trimming stripped 0 bases from V and 4 bases from J, with 16 bases between. The CDR3 sequence is 18 residues long. The CDR3 DNA reads as TGCGCCAGCAGTCAATCCGAACAGCCCCGAGGGGGGGCCAACGTCCTGACTTTC. Protein product: CASSQSEQPRGGANVLTF.

To note about this clone: The junction and the germline gene differ at one end; a read error may be behind it. The chain couples TRBV5-5 to TRBJ2-7, with a tentative D call TRBD1 (6 bases). CDR3 size: 13 residues. Germline CDR1 is SGHKS and CDR2 is YYEKEE (reference sequence). CDR3 DNA sequence: TGTGCCAGCAGATTGGGGTCAGGGGTCGAGCAGTACTTC. The encoded protein is CASRLGSGVEQYF.

The V call is TRBV2, the J call TRBJ1-1; perhaps TRBD1 as D (5 bases). The CDR3 is 15 residues long. Germline lookup yields CDR1 SNHLY and CDR2 FYNNEI. Trimming stripped 1 base from V and 1 base from J, with 10 bases between. CDR3 loop: CASSEVSGANTEAFF. CDR3 in DNA: TGTGCCAGCAGTGAAGTCTCTGGGGCGAACACTGAAGCTTTCTTT.

The chain employs TRBV27 and TRBJ2-7; 9 bases align to TRBD1. Trimming removed 0 bases from V and 5 bases from J; junction bases left unmatched: 8. The CDR3 length is 16 residues. Germline-derived CDR1 and CDR2 are MNHEY and SMNVEV (reference sequence). The CDR3 bases are TGTGCCAGCAGTTTATCGTCGACAGGGGGAGTTCACGAGCAGTACTTC. Translating gives CASSLSSTGGVHEQYF.